This TCR beta chain comes out of a study of OX40 agonist ivuxolimab in advanced cancers. Some clones are missing from TCRdb's copy, which holds only in-frame ones; the method was immunoSEQ multiplex PCR. The data show over 55,000 clones, approximately 86% seen once. The CDR3 consists of 15 residues. Trimming took 0 bases from V and 7 from J, leaving 11 bases between them. The germline gives CDR1 SGHNT, CDR2 YYREEE (reference sequence). Sample: CD4+ or CD8+ T cells sorted from blood, taken in a trial of the OX40 agonist ivuxolimab. This clonotype was obtained from an adult with an advanced solid tumor such as melanoma, head and neck, liver or kidney cancer. This chain links TRBV5-4 with TRBJ1-6, with D hard to call. The chain's CDR3 is CASSLEVGRNSPLHF. CDR3 in DNA: TGTGCCAGCAGCTTGGAGGTGGGCCGGAATTCACCCCTCCACTTT.